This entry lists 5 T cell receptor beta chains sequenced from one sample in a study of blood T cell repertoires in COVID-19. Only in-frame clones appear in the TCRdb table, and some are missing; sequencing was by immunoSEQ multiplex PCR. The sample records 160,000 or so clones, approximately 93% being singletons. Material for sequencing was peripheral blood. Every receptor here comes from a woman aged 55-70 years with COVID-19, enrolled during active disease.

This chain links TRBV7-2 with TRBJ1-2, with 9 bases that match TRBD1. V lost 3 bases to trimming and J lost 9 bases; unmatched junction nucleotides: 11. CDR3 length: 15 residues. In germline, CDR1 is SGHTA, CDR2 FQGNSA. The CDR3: CASSLATTGGNSYTF. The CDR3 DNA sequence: TGTGCCAGCAGCTTGGCTACTACAGGGGGCAATAGCTACACCTTC.

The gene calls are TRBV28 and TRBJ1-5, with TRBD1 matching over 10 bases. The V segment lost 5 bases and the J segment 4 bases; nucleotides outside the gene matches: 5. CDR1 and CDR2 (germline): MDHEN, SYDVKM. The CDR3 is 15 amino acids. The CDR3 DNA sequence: TGTGCCAGCAGTCGACAGGGGGCCTGGAATCAGCCCCAGCATTTT. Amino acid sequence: CASSRQGAWNQPQHF. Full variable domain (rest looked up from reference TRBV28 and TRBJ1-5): DVKVTQSSRYLVKRTGEKVFLECVQDMDHENMFWYRQDPGLGLRLIYFSYDVKMKEKGDIPEGYSVSREKKERFSLILESASTNQTSMYLCASSRQGAWNQPQHFGDGTRLSIL.

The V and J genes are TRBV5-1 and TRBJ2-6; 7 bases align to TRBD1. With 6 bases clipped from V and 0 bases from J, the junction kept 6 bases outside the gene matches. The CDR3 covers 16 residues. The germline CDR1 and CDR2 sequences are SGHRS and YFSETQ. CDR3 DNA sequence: TGCGCCAGCAAGACAGGGCCCAGCTCTGGGGCCAACGTCCTGACTTTC. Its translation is CASKTGPSSGANVLTF.

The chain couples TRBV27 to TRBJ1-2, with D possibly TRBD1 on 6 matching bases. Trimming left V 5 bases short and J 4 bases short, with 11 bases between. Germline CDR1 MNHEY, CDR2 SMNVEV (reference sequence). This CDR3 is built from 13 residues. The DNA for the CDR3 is TGTGCCAGCAGTAGGGACAAATCCTATGGCTACACCTTC. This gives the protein CASSRDKSYGYTF.

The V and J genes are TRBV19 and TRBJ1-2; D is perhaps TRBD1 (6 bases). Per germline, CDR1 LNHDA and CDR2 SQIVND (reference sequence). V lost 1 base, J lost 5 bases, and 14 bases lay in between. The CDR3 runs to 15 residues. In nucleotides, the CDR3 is TGTGCCAGTAGTATAGGAGGACAGCTCGTTTATGGCTACACCTTC. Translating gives CASSIGGQLVYGYTF.